Described below is a single T cell receptor (beta chain) sequence and its context. Its antigen is currently not known. No quality values exist for individual bases; no much larger clone is one base distant. TCRbeta CDR3 regions were amplified from genomic DNA by means of the immunoSEQ Assay, a bias-controlled multiplex PCR. As for the authors' bioinformatics: The number of nucleated cells in each sample was estimated by amplification of reference gene primers within the assay. To quantify the absolute abundance of each unique TCRbeta CDR3 rearrangement, sequence reads were collapsed and filtered. Productive Simpson clonality was computed per sample as the square root of Simpson's diversity index over productive rearrangements. TCRdb retrieved this table from immuneACCESS and kept in-frame rearrangements only. Not all clones are present; in checked studies, unresolved V genes account for under half, and no reason is known for the remainder. V and J calls and clone size follow that table, whereas D and trimming were derived from the DNA. The sample records about 250,000 clones, approximately 86% of which are singletons. The ten largest clones take up over 1.1% of the sample.

The sample is drawn from a study of blood T cell repertoires in COVID-19 (dated by TCRdb to the early 2020s). In the study overall: Samples covering the acute and convalescent phases of COVID-19 were provided by collaborators in the United States, Italy and Spain. The prospective study material was composed of cDNA or gDNA derived from T cells, B-cell-depleted T cells, or PBMCs. Deeply sampled blood TCRbeta repertoires from subjects exposed to, actively infected with, or recovered from COVID-19 were included in the dataset. The repertoires were made available in a free public database intended to serve as a resource for research on the immune response to SARS-CoV-2. Samples came from the ongoing ImmuneRACE study (first 160 participants) plus 1,254 subjects from 6 global collaborators. Sample metadata almost always included a de-identified subject ID, COVID-19 status, age in years and sex. Where available, HLA class I and class II types were taken from metadata supplied by the sample provider and were not determined by assay-based typing.

Each collaborating institution followed its own protocols to collect whole blood in K2EDTA tubes. Collaborator samples were shipped for TCRbeta analysis as frozen whole blood, isolated PBMCs, or DNA extracted from either sample type. Points the paper makes about the study in general: Clinical and demographic metadata were provided uncurated, with the amount varying by source and participant.

CDR1 SGHAT and CDR2 FQNNGV were looked up in the germline V gene. Cut back by 2 bases and 3 bases, the V and J ends lie 19 bases apart. CDR3 length: 17 amino acids, cysteine to phenylalanine. Of all the DNA, just the CDR3 is kept, 51 bases in frame from base 1. The material sequenced was peripheral blood. This receptor was identified in an older man with acute or convalescent COVID-19. The chain couples TRBV11-2 to TRBJ1-1, with TRBD1 tentatively as D gene (5 bases match). CDR3 reads: CASSLNTYKAGDTEAFF. The sequenced DNA: TGTGCCAGCAGCTTAAACACTTACAAGGCGGGGGACACTGAAGCTTTCTTT.